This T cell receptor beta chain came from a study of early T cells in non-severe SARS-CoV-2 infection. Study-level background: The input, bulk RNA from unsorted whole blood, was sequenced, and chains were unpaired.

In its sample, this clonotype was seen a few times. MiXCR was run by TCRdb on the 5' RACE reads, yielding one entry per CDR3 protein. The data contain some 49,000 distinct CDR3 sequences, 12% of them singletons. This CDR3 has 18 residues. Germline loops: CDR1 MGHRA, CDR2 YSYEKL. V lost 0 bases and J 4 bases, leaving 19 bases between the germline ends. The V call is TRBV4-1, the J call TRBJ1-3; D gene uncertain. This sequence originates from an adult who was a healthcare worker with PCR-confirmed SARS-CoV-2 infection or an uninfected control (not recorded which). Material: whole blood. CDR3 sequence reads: CASSQEPGGGNPGNTIYF. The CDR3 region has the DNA TGCGCCAGCAGCCAAGAGCCGGGTGGAGGGAACCCGGGAAACACCATATATTTT.